The clone carrying this T cell receptor beta chain was seen once. The data are from a study of blood T cells in healthy people across ages. Then a second PCR, running roughly 7 to 11 cycles, was carried out with a sample-barcoded 5' primer and a J-beta primer mix. The template-switch adaptor was a 5' adaptor with 12 random nucleotides. It tagged each cDNA molecule. Using its own MiXCR run on the 5' RACE reads, TCRdb lists one record per CDR3 protein. In the table there are about 1.6 million distinct CDR3 sequences, about 32% of which are singletons. This clonotype originated in a woman aged 25 to 39 in good health. The sequenced material came from blood.

CDR3 protein: CASMSRGTRYNSPLHF. Written as DNA, the CDR3 is TGTGCCAGCATGTCAAGAGGGACCCGCTATAATTCACCCCTCCACTTT. The chain combines TRBV6-5 with TRBJ1-6; TRBD1 might be the D (5 bases). CDR1 is MNHEY and CDR2 is SVGAGI in the germline V gene. V lost 7 bases to trimming and J lost 3 bases, with 16 bases between them. The CDR3 is made up of 16 amino acids.